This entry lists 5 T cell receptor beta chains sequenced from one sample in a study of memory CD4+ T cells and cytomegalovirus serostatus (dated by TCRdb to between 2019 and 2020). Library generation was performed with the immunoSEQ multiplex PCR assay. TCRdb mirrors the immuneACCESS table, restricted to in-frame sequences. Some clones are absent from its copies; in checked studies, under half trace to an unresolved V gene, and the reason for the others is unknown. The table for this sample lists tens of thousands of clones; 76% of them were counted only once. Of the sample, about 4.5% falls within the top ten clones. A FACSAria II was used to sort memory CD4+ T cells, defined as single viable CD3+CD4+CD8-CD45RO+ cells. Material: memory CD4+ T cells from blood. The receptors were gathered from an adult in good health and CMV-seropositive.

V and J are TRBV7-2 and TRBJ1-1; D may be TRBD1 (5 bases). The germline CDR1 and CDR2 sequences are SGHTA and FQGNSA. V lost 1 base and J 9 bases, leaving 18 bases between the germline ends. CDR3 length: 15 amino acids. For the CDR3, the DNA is TGTGCCAGCAGCTTAGAGCTTTTCGCGGCAGGGAAAGCTTTCTTT. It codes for CASSLELFAAGKAFF. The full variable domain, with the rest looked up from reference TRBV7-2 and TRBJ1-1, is GAGVSQSPSNKVTEKGKDVELRCDPISGHTALYWYRQSLGQGLEFLIYFQGNSAPDKSGLPSDRFSAERTGGSVSTLTIQRTQQEDSAVYLCASSLELFAAGKAFFGQGTRLTVV.

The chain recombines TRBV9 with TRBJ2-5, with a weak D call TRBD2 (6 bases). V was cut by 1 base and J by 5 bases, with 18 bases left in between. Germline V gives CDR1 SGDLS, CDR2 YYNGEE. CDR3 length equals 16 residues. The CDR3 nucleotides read TGTGCCAGCAGCGTAAGCACCGGGACTCGGGGGGAGACCCAGTACTTC. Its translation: CASSVSTGTRGETQYF.

CDR3 residues: CASRTPTDYNEQFF. The CDR3 DNA reads TGTGCCAGCAGAACTCCGACAGATTACAATGAGCAGTTCTTC. This chain links TRBV6-6 with TRBJ2-1; TRBD1 might be the D (5 bases). The CDR3 consists of 14 residues. Trimming shortened V by 6 bases and J by 4 bases, and 13 bases separated the two germline ends. Germline assignment: CDR1 MNHNY and CDR2 SVGAGI (reference sequence).

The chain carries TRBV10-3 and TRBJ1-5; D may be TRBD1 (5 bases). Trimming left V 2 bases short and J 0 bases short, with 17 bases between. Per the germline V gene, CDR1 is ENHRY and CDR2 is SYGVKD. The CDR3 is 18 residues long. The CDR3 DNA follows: TGTGCCATCAGTGAGACGGGGCAGGGAACCTATAGCAATCAGCCCCAGCATTTT. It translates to CAISETGQGTYSNQPQHF.

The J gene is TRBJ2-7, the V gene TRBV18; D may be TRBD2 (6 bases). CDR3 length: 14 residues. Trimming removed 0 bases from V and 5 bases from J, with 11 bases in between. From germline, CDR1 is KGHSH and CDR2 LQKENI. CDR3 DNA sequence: TGTGCCAGCTCACCACCGGGGAGGTTGCACGAGCAGTACTTC. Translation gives CASSPPGRLHEQYF.